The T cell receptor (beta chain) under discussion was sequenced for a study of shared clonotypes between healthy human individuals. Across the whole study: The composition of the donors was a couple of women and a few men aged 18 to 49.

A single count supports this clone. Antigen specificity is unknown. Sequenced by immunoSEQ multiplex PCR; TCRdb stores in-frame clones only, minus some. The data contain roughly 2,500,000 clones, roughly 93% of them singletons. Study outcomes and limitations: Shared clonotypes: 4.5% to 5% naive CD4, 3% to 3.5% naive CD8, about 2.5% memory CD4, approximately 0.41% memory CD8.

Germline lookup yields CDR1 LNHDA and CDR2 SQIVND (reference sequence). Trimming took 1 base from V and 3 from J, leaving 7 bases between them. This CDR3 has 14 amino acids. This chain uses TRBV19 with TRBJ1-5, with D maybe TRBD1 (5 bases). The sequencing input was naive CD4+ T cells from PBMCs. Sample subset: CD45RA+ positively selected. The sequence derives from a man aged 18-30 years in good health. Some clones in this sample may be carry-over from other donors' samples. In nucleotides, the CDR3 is TGTGCCAGTAGTATAGGACAGAACAATCAGCCCCAGCATTTT. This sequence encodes CASSIGQNNQPQHF.